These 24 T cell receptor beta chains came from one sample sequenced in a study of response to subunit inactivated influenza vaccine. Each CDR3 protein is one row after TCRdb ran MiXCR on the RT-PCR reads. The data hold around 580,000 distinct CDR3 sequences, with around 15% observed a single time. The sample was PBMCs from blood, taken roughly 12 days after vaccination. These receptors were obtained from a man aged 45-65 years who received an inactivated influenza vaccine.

The chain's CDR3 is CASSRGQGGGELFF. The CDR3 DNA follows: TGCGCCAGCAGCCGGGGACAGGGCGGAGGGGAGCTGTTTTTT. V and J are TRBV5-1 and TRBJ2-2; 9 positions agree with TRBD1. V was pared by 4 bases and J by 8 bases, with 6 bases of the junction left unmatched. CDR1 is SGHRS, CDR2 YFSETQ, per germline. The CDR3 runs 14 residues.

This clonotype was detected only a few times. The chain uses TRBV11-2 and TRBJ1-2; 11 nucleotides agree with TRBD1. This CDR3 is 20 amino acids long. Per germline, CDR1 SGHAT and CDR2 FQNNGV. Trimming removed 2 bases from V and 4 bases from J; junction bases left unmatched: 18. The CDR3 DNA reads TGTGCCAGCAGCTTAAGGCCGGGACAGGGGGGCCCTTCGGGACTCTATGGCTACACCTTC. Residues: CASSLRPGQGGPSGLYGYTF.

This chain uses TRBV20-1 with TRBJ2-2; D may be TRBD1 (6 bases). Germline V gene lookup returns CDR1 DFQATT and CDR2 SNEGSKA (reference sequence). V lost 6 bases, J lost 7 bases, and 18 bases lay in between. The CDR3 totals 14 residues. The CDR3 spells CSAYGAGASGELFF. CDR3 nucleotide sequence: TGCAGTGCGTACGGGGCAGGGGCTAGCGGGGAGCTGTTTTTT.

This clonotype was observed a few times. In DNA form, the CDR3 reads TGTGCCAGCAGCGTAGGACAGGAAGGGGAGATCATATATTTT. Translation: CASSVGQEGEIIYF. The rearrangement uses TRBV9 and TRBJ1-3, with D perhaps TRBD1 (6 bases). CDR1 and CDR2 from the germline V gene are SGDLS and YYNGEE. V gave up 0 bases and J gave up 12 bases, with 16 bases separating them. CDR3 length: 14 amino acids. The full variable domain, its missing parts supplied by reference TRBV9 and TRBJ1-3, is DSGVTQTPKHLITATGQRVTLRCSPRSGDLSVYWYQQSLDQGLQFLIQYYNGEERAKGNILERFSAQQFPDLHSELNLSSLELGDSALYFCASSVGQEGEIIYFGEGSWLTVV.

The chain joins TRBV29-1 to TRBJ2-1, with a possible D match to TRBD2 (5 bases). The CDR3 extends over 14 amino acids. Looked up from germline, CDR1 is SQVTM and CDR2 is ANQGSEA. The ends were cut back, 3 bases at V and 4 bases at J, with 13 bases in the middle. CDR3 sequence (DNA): TGCAGCGTTGATCCGGGAACAACTTACAATGAGCAGTTCTTC. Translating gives CSVDPGTTYNEQFF.

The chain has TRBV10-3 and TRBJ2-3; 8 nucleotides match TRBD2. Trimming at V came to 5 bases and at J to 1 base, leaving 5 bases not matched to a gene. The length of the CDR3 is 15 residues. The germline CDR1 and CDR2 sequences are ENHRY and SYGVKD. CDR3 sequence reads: CAISRGGGGTDTQYF. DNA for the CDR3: TGTGCCATCAGTCGGGGGGGCGGTGGCACAGATACGCAGTATTTT.

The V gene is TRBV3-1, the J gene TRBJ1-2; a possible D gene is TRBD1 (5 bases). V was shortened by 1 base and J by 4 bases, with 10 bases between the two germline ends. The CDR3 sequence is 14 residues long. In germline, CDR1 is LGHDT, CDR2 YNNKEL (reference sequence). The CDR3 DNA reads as TGTGCCAGCAGCCAAGCGCAGGGTGTCTATGGCTACACCTTC. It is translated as CASSQAQGVYGYTF. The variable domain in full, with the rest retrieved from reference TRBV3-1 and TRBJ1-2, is DTAVSQTPKYLVTQMGNDKSIKCEQNLGHDTMYWYKQDSKKFLKIMFSYNNKELIINETVPNRFSPKSPDKAHLNLHINSLELGDSAVYFCASSQAQGVYGYTFGSGTRLTVV.

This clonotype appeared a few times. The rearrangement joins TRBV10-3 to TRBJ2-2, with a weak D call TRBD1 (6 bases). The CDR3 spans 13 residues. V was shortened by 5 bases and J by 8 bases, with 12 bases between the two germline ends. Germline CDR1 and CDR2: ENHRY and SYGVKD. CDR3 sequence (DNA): TGTGCCATCAGTACACAGGGCTCAGGGGAGCTGTTTTTT. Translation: CAISTQGSGELFF.

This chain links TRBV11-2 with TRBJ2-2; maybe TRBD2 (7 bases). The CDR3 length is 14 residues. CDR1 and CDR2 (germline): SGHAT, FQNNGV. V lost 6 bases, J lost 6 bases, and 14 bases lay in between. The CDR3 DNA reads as TGTGCCAGCAGAAAAGGGGGGGGATCCGGGGAGCTGTTTTTT. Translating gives CASRKGGGSGELFF. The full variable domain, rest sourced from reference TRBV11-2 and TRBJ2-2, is EAGVAQSPRYKIIEKRQSVAFWCNPISGHATLYWYQQILGQGPKLLIQFQNNGVVDDSQLPKDRFSAERLKGVDSTLKIQPAKLEDSAVYLCASRKGGGSGELFFGEGSRLTVL.

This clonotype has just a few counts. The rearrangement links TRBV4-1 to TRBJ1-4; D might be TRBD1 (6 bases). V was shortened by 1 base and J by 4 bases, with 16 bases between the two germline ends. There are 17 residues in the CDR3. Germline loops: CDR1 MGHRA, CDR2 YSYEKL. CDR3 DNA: TGCGCCAGCAGCCAAGGTGCAGGGGCAGATATTAATGAAAAACTGTTTTTT. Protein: CASSQGAGADINEKLFF.

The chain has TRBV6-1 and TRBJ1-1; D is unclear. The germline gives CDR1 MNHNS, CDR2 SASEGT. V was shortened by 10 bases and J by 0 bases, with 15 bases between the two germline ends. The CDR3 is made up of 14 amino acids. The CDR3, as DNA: TGTGCCACTAAAAGGACGGGTATGAACACTGAAGCTTTCTTT. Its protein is CATKRTGMNTEAFF.

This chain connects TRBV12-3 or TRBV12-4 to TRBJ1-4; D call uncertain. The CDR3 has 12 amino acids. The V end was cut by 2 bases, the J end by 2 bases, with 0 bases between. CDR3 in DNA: TGTGCCAGCAGTTTAACTAATGAAAAACTGTTTTTT. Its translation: CASSLTNEKLFF.

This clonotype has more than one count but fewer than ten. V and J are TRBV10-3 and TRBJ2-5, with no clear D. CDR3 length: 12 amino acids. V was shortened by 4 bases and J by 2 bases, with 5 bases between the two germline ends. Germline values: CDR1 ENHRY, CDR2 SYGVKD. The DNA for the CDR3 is TGTGCCATCAGTGCGATTCAAGAGACCCAGTACTTC. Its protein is CAISAIQETQYF.

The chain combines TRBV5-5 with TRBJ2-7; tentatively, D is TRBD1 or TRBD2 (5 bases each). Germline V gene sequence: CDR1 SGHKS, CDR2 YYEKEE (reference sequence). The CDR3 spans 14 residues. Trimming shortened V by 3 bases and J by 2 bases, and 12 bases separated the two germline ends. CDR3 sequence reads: CASSSRLGAYEQYF. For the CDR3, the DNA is TGTGCCAGCAGCTCCCGCCTGGGGGCCTACGAGCAGTACTTC.

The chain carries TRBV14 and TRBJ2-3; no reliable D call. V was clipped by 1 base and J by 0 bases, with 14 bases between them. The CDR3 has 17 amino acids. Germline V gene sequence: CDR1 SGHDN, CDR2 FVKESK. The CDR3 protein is CASSQVHYGPSTDTQYF. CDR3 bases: TGTGCCAGCAGCCAAGTTCATTACGGTCCTAGCACAGATACGCAGTATTTT.

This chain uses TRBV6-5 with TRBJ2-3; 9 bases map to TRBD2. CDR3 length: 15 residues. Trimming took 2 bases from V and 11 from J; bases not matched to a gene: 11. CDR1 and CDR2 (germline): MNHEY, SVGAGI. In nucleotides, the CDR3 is TGTGCCAGCAGTTACGAGGCGGGAGGGAGACTCGGGCAGTATTTT. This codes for CASSYEAGGRLGQYF.

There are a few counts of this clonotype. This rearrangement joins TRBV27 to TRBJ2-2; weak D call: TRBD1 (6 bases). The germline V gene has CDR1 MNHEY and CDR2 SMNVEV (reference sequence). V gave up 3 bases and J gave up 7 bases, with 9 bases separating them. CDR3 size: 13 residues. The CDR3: CASSLQGYGELFF. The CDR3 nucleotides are TGTGCCAGCAGTTTGCAGGGGTACGGGGAGCTGTTTTTT.

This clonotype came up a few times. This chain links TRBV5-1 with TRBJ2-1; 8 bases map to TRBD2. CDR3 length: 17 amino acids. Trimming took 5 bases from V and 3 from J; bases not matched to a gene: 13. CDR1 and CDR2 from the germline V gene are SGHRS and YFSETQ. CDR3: CASRRGGTSGGYNEQFF. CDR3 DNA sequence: TGCGCCAGCAGAAGAGGGGGGACCAGCGGGGGCTACAATGAGCAGTTCTTC.

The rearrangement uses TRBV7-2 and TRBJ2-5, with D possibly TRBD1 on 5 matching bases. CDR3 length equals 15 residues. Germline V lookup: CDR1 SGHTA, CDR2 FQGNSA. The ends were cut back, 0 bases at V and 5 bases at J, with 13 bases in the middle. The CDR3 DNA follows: TGTGCCAGCAGCTTAGCCGCAGGGTTGGGGGAGACCCAGTACTTC. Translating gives CASSLAAGLGETQYF.

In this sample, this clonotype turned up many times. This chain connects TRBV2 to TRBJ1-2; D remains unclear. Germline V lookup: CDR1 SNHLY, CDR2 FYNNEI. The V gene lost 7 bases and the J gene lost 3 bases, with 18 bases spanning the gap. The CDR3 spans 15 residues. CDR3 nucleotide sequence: TGTGCCAGCACCCCAATGCAGGCTATTGACTATGGCTACACCTTC. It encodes CASTPMQAIDYGYTF.

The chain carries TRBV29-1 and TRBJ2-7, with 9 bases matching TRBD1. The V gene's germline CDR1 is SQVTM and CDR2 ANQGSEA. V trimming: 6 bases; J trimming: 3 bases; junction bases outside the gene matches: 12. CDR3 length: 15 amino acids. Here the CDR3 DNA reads TGCAGCGTCGCTTCCGGGACAGGGTTTTACTACGAGCAGTACTTC. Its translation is CSVASGTGFYYEQYF.

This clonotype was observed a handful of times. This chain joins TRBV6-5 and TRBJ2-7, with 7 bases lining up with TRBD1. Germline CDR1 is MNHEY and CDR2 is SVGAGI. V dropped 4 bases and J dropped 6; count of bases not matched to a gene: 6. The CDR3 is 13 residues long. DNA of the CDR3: TGTGCCAGCAGTTTTAGGGGGCCCAGCGAGCAGTACTTC. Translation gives CASSFRGPSEQYF.

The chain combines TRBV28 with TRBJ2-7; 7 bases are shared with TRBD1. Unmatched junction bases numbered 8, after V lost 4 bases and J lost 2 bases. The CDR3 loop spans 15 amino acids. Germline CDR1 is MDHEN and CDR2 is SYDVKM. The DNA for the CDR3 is TGTGCCAGCAGTTCCCCAGGGGGTTCGACCTACGAGCAGTACTTC. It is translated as CASSSPGGSTYEQYF. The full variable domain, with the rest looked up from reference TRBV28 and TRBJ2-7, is DVKVTQSSRYLVKRTGEKVFLECVQDMDHENMFWYRQDPGLGLRLIYFSYDVKMKEKGDIPEGYSVSREKKERFSLILESASTNQTSMYLCASSSPGGSTYEQYFGPGTRLTVT.

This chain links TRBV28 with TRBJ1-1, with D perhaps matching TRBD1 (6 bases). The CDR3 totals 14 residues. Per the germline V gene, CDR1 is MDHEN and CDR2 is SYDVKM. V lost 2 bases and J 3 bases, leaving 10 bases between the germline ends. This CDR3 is CASSLGHRDTEAFF. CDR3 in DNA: TGTGCCAGCAGTTTAGGACACAGGGACACTGAAGCTTTCTTT.